A single sample is the source of the 15 T cell receptor beta chains below, sequenced in a study of PD-L1 blockade in urothelial cancer. The time point was: pretreatment peripheral blood. The assay was immunoSEQ multiplex PCR, and TCRdb's table has in-frame clones only and misses some. The repertoire has 60,000 to 75,000 clones, 80% to 85% of them found once; the top ten carry 9% to 9.5%. The sequenced sample was PBMCs, obtained around atezolizumab (anti-PD-L1) treatment. The receptors originated from a woman between 70 and 85 years old with urothelial cancer.

The CDR3 sequence is CASSPTGGPDTQYF. The CDR3 coding sequence is TGTGCCAGCAGCCCAACAGGGGGACCAGATACGCAGTATTTT. The V and J genes are TRBV7-3 and TRBJ2-3; 8 bases agree with TRBD1. The CDR3 has 14 amino acids. V was pared by 5 bases and J by 4 bases, with 5 bases of the junction left unmatched. The germline gives CDR1 SGHTA, CDR2 FQGTGA.

Only one count was recorded for this clone. V usage is TRBV4-3 and J usage is TRBJ2-5, with D tentatively TRBD1 (5 bases). V was shortened by 0 bases and J by 5 bases, with 16 bases between the two germline ends. This CDR3 contains 16 residues. Germline V gene sequence: CDR1 LGHNA, CDR2 YSLEER. CDR3 DNA: TGCGCCAGCAGCCAAGATCGAGTGGGGCGCCCCGAGACCCAGTACTTC. Translation gives CASSQDRVGRPETQYF.

The V gene is TRBV10-2, the J gene TRBJ2-7, with 7 bases that match TRBD1. Per germline, CDR1 WSHSY and CDR2 SAAADI. The CDR3 length is 14 residues. The ends lost 2 bases at V and 6 bases at J; junction bases unmatched: 7. CDR3 protein: CASSEVQGISEQYF. The CDR3 DNA reads TGCGCCAGCAGTGAGGTACAGGGGATAAGCGAGCAGTACTTC.

The chain combines TRBV2 with TRBJ1-2; tentative D call: TRBD1 (6 bases). This CDR3 is 14 amino acids long. V dropped 6 bases and J dropped 2 bases, with 13 bases sitting between them. Germline V gene lookup returns CDR1 SNHLY and CDR2 FYNNEI. The CDR3 sequence: CASSGQGGNYGYTF. The CDR3 nucleotides are TGTGCCAGCAGCGGACAAGGGGGAAACTATGGCTACACCTTC.

The chain recombines TRBV7-9 with TRBJ2-5, with a possible D match to TRBD2 (5 bases). CDR1 is SEHNR, CDR2 FQNEAQ, per germline (reference sequence). V dropped 3 bases and J dropped 7 bases, with 15 bases sitting between them. The CDR3 runs to 14 residues. For the CDR3, the DNA is TGTGCCAGCAGCTTTCCAGTCCCGGCGGGGACCCAGTACTTC. Encoded protein: CASSFPVPAGTQYF.

The J gene is TRBJ1-4, the V gene TRBV5-1, with D possibly matching TRBD1 (6 bases). CDR3 length equals 16 residues. Germline assignment: CDR1 SGHRS and CDR2 YFSETQ. The germline V and J ends were trimmed by 0 bases and 8 bases, with 17 bases remaining between them. The CDR3 region is CASSLAAVGGGEKLFF. The CDR3 DNA reads as TGCGCCAGCAGCTTGGCCGCCGTGGGAGGGGGAGAAAAACTGTTTTTT.

In this sample, this clone turned up a few times. The chain has TRBV19 and TRBJ1-2, with a possible D match to TRBD1 (6 bases). The CDR3 runs to 15 residues. Per the germline V gene, CDR1 is LNHDA and CDR2 is SQIVND (reference sequence). The ends were cut back, 3 bases at V and 5 bases at J, with 16 bases in the middle. In nucleotides, the CDR3 is TGTGCCAGTAGTATGAGTCGACAGGCCAGGTATGGCTACACCTTC. This encodes CASSMSRQARYGYTF.

The rearrangement links TRBV5-1 to TRBJ2-1, with TRBD1 identical over 8 bases. The CDR3 is made up of 15 amino acids. V gave up 0 bases and J gave up 3 bases; unmatched junction bases: 2. The germline gives CDR1 SGHRS, CDR2 YFSETQ. The CDR3 nucleotides are TGCGCCAGCAGCTTGGAGGACAGGGTCTACAATGAGCAGTTCTTC. Protein sequence: CASSLEDRVYNEQFF.

CDR3 bases: TGCAGCGTCGGGACTAGCAGCTACGAGCAGTACTTC. It encodes CSVGTSSYEQYF. The chain combines TRBV29-1 with TRBJ2-7, with 9 nucleotides matching TRBD2. Trimming at V came to 6 bases and at J to 3 bases, leaving 3 bases not matched to a gene. The CDR3 runs to 12 residues. Germline V CDR1 and CDR2: SQVTM, ANQGSEA.

The count of this clone is one. The V gene is TRBV7-9, the J gene TRBJ2-2, with TRBD2 matching 9 bases. This CDR3 has 15 amino acids. Germline loops: CDR1 SEHNR, CDR2 FQNEAQ (reference sequence). J was trimmed by 2 bases and V by 5 bases; bases with no gene match: 3. DNA of the CDR3: TGTGCCAGCAGCCGACTAGCGGTAAACACCGGGGAGCTGTTTTTT. Protein product: CASSRLAVNTGELFF.

The chain is built from TRBV18 and TRBJ2-4, with 10 positions matching TRBD2. V dropped 0 bases and J dropped 5; count of bases not matched to a gene: 7. The CDR3 extends over 17 amino acids. Germline CDR1 reads KGHSH; CDR2 reads LQKENI. In DNA, the CDR3 is TGTGCCAGCTCACCACCGTCCAGCGGGAGGGGTCAAAACATTCAGTACTTC. Translation gives CASSPPSSGRGQNIQYF.

V usage is TRBV7-8 and J usage is TRBJ2-7, with a weak D call TRBD1 (7 bases). CDR1 and CDR2 from the germline V gene are SGHVS and FQNEAQ. This CDR3 contains 14 residues. V was clipped by 1 base and J by 5 bases, with 12 bases between them. This chain's CDR3 is CASSLGTGGNEQYF. The CDR3 bases are TGTGCCAGCAGCTTAGGGACAGGCGGGAACGAGCAGTACTTC.

This chain joins TRBV9 and TRBJ2-3; no clear D. V lost 0 bases to trimming and J lost 2 bases, with 7 bases between them. Germline V gives CDR1 SGDLS, CDR2 YYNGEE. The CDR3 extends over 14 amino acids. In DNA form, the CDR3 reads TGTGCCAGCAGCGTAGTTTCCAACACAGATACGCAGTATTTT. Its protein is CASSVVSNTDTQYF.

The gene calls are TRBV5-1 and TRBJ1-6, with D hard to call. CDR3 length: 16 amino acids. Germline CDR1 SGHRS, CDR2 YFSETQ. V shed 0 bases and J shed 7 bases, with 14 bases lying between them. The CDR3 DNA is TGCGCCAGCAGCTTGGCCGGTAGTGGTTGGAATTCACCCCTCCACTTT. Translating it yields CASSLAGSGWNSPLHF.

The rearrangement uses TRBV7-9 and TRBJ1-1; D remains ambiguous. This CDR3 is 14 amino acids long. From germline, CDR1 is SEHNR and CDR2 FQNEAQ (reference sequence). Trimming took off 5 bases at V and 1 base at J, with 11 bases between the two ends. CDR3: CASSPRAGNTEAFF. CDR3 sequence (DNA): TGTGCCAGCAGCCCAAGAGCTGGGAACACTGAAGCTTTCTTT.